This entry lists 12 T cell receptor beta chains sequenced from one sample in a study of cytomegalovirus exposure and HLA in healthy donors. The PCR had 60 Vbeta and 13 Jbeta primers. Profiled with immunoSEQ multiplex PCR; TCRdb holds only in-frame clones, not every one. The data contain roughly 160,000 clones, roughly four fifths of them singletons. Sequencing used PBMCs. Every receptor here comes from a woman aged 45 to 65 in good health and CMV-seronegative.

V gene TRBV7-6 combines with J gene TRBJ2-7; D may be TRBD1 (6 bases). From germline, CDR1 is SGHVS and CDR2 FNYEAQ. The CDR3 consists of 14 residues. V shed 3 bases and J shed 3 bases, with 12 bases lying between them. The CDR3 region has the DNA TGTGCCAGCAGCTTCGGCCCGGACAGCTACGAGCAGTACTTC. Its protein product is CASSFGPDSYEQYF.

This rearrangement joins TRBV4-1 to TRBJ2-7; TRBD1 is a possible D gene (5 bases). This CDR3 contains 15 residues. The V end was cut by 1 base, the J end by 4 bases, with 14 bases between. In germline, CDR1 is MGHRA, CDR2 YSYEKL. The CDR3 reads CASSQGQGEFYEQYF. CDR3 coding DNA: TGCGCCAGCAGCCAAGGGCAGGGCGAGTTTTACGAGCAGTACTTC.

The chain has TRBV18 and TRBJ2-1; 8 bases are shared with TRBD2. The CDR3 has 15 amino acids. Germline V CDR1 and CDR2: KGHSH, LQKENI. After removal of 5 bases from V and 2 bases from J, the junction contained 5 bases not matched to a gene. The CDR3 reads CASSFREGPYNEQFF. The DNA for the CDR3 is TGTGCCAGCTCATTCCGGGAGGGCCCCTACAATGAGCAGTTCTTC. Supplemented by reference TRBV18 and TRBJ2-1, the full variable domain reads NAGVMQNPRHLVRRRGQEARLRCSPMKGHSHVYWYRQLPEEGLKFMVYLQKENIIDESGMPKERFSAEFPKEGPSILRIQQVVRGDSAAYFCASSFREGPYNEQFFGPGTRLTVL.

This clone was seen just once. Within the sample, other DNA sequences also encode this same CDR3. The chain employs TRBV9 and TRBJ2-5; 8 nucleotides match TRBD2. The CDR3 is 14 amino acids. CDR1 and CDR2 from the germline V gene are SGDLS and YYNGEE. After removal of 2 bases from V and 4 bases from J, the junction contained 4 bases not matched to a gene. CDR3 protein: CASSVGGGRETQYF. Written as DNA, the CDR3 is TGTGCCAGCAGCGTCGGGGGGGGGAGAGAGACCCAGTACTTC.

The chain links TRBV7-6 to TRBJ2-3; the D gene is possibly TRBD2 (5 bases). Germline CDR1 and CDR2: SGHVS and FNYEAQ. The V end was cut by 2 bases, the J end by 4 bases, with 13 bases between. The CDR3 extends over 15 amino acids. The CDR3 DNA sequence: TGTGCCAGCAGCTTACTTCTCGGGGTGGCAGATACGCAGTATTTT. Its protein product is CASSLLLGVADTQYF.

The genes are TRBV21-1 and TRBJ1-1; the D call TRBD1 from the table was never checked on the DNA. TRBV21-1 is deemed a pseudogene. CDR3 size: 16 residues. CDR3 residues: CASSAIRNRVYTEAFF. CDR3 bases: TGTGCCAGCAGCGCTATTAGGAACAGGGTTTACACTGAAGCTTTCTTT.

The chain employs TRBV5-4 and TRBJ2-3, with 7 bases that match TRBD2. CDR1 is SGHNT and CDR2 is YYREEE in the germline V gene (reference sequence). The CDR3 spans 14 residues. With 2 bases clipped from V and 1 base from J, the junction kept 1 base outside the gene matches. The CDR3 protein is CASSFSGGTDTQYF. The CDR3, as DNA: TGTGCCAGCAGCTTCAGCGGGGGCACAGATACGCAGTATTTT.

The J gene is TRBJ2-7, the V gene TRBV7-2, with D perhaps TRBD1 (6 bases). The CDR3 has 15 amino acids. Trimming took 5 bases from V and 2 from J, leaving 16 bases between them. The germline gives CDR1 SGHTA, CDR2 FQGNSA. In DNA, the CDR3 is TGTGCCAGCAGCCGAGCTGGTGGACAGCCCTACGAGCAGTACTTC. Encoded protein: CASSRAGGQPYEQYF.

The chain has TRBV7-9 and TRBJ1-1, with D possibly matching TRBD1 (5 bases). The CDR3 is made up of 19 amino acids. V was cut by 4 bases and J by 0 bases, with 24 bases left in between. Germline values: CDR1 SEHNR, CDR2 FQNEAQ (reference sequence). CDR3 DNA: TGTGCCAGCAGCTCAAATGGGGGGGGAAGCGGGACGGTGAACACTGAAGCTTTCTTT. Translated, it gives CASSSNGGGSGTVNTEAFF.

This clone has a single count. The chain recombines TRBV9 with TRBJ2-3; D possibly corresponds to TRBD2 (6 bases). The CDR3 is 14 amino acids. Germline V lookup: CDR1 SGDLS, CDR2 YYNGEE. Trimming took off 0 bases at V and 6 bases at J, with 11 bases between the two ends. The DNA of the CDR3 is TGTGCCAGCAGCGTAGTGGGGGGATCGGATACGCAGTATTTT. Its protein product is CASSVVGGSDTQYF.

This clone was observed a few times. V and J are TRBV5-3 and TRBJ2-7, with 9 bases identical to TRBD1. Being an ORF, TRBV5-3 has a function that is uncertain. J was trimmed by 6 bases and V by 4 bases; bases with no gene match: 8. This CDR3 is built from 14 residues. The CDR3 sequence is CARSAGQGRSEQYF. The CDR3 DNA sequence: TGTGCCAGAAGCGCTGGACAGGGGCGAAGCGAGCAGTACTTC.

CDR3 sequence: CASSRSGRAYNEQFF. CDR3 in DNA: TGTGCCAGCAGCCGCAGCGGGAGGGCTTACAATGAGCAGTTCTTC. V gene TRBV9 combines with J gene TRBJ2-1; 10 nucleotides match TRBD2. Germline-derived CDR1 and CDR2 are SGDLS and YYNGEE. With V trimmed by 4 bases and J by 4 bases, 5 bases remained unmatched. The CDR3 is 15 residues long.